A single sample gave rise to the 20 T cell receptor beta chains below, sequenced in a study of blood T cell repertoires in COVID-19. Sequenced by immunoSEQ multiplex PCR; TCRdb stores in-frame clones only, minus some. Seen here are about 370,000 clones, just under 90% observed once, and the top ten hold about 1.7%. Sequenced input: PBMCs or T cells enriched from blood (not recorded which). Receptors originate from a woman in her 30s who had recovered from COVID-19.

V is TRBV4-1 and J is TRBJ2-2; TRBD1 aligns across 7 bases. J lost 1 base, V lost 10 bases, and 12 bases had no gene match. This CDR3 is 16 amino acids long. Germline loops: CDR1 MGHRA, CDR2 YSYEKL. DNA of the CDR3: TGCGCCACCCGCCCCCCGGGACAGCTGAACACCGGGGAGCTGTTTTTT. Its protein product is CATRPPGQLNTGELFF.

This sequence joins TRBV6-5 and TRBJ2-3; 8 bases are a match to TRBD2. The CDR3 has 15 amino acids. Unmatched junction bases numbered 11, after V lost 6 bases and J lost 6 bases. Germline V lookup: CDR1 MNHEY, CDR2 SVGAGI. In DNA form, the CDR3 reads TGTGCCAGCAGCCCATTAGCGGGATATGGCGATACGCAGTATTTT. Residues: CASSPLAGYGDTQYF.

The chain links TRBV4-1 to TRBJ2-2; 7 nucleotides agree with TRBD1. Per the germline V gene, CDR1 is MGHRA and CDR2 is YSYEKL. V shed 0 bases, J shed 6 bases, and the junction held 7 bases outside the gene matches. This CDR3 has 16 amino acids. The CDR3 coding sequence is TGCGCCAGCAGCCAAGATGACAGGGTTGGTGCCGGGGAGCTGTTTTTT. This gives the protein CASSQDDRVGAGELFF.

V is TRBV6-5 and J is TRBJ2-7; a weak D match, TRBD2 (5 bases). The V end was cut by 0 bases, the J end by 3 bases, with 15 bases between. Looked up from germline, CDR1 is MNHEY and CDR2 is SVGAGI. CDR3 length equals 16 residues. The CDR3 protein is CASSYSSSSSHYEQYF. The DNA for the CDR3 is TGTGCCAGCAGTTACTCGTCCTCTAGCTCCCACTACGAGCAGTACTTC.

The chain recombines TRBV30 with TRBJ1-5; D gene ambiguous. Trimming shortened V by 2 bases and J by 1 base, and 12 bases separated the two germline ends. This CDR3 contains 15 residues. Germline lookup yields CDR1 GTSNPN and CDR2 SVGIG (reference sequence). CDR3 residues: CAWSISDSSNQPQHF. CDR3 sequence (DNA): TGTGCCTGGAGTATCTCAGATTCGAGCAATCAGCCCCAGCATTTT. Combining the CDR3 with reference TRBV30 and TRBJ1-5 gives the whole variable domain SQTIHQWPATLVQPVGSPLSLECTVEGTSNPNLYWYRQAAGRGLQLLFYSVGIGQISSEVPQNLSASRPQDRQFILSSKKLLLSDSGFYLCAWSISDSSNQPQHFGDGTRLSIL.

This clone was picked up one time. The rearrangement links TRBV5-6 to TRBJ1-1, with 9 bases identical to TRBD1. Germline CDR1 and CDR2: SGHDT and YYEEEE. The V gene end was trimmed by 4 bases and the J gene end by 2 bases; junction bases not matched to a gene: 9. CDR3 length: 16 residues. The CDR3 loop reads CASSIQGAYINTEAFF. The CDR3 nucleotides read TGTGCCAGCAGCATACAGGGGGCATACATAAACACTGAAGCTTTCTTT.

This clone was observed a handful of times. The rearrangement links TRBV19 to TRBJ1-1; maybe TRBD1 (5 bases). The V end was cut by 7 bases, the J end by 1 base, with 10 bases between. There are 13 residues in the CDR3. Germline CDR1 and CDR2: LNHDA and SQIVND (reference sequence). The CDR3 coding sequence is TGTGCCAGTACCCGACAGAAGAACACTGAAGCTTTCTTT. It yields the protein CASTRQKNTEAFF.

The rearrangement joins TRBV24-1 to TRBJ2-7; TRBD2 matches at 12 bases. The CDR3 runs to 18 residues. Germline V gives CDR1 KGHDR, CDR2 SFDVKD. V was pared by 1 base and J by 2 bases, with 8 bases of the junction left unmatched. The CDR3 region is CATSDFLAGGPVTYEQYF. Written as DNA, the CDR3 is TGTGCCACCAGTGATTTTCTAGCGGGGGGGCCTGTAACCTACGAGCAGTACTTC.

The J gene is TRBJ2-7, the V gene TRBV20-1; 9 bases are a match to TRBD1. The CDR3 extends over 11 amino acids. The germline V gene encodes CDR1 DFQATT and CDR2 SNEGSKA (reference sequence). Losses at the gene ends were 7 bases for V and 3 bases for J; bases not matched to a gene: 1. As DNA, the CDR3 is TGCAGTGTGACAGGGGGCTACGAGCAGTACTTC. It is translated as CSVTGGYEQYF.

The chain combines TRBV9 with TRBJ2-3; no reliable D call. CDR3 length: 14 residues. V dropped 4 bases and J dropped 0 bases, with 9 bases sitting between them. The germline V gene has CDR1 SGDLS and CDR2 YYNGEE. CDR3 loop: CASSFYGSTDTQYF. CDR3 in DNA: TGTGCCAGCAGCTTCTACGGTAGCACAGATACGCAGTATTTT.

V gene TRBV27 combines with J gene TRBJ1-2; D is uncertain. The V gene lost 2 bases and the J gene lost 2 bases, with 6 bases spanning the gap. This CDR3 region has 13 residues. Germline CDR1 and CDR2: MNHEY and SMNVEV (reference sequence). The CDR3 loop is CASSLKENYGYTF. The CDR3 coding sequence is TGTGCCAGCAGTTTAAAGGAGAACTATGGCTACACCTTC.

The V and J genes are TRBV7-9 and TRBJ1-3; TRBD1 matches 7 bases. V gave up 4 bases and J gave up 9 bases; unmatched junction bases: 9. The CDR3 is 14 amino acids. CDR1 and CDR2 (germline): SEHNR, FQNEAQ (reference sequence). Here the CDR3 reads CASSSATGRSTIYF. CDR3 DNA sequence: TGTGCCAGCAGCTCCGCGACAGGGAGGAGCACCATATATTTT.

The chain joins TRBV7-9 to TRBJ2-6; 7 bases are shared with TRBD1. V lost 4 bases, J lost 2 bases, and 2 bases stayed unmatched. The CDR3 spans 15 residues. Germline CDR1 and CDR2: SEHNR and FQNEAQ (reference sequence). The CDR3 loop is CASSSGGAGANVLTF. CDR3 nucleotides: TGTGCCAGCAGCTCAGGGGGTGCTGGGGCCAACGTCCTGACTTTC.

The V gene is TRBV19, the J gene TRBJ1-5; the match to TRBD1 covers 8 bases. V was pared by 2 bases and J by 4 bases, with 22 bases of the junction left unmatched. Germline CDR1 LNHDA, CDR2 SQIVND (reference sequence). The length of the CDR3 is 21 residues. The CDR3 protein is CASSIIPGQGWGKYTNQPQHF. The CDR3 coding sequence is TGTGCCAGTAGTATAATTCCCGGACAGGGTTGGGGTAAATACACAAATCAGCCCCAGCATTTT.

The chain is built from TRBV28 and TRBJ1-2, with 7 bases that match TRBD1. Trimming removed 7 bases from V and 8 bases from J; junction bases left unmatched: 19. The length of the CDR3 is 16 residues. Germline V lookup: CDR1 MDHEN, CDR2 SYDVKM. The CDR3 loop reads CASNIRTGFNRYGYTF. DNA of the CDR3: TGTGCCAGCAACATAAGGACAGGTTTTAATCGGTACGGCTACACCTTC.

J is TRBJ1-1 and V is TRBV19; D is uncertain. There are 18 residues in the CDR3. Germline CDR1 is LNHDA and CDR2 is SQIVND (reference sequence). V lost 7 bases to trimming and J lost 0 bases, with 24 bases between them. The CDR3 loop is CASTVAGIGLSLNTEAFF. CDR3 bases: TGTGCCAGTACGGTGGCAGGAATTGGCCTCAGCTTGAACACTGAAGCTTTCTTT.

Here the CDR3 DNA reads TGTGCCAGCAGTGAGTACAGGACACCGAACACCGGGGAGCTGTTTTTT. Its translation: CASSEYRTPNTGELFF. The chain links TRBV2 to TRBJ2-2; the D gene is possibly TRBD1 (5 bases). V shed 3 bases and J shed 0 bases, with 11 bases lying between them. The CDR3 runs to 16 residues. Germline V gives CDR1 SNHLY, CDR2 FYNNEI.

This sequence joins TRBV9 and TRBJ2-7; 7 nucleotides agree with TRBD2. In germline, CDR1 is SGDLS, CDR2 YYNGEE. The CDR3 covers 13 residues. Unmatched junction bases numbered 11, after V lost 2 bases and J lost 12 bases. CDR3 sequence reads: CASSVNLADFPYF. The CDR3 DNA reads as TGTGCCAGCAGCGTCAATCTAGCGGATTTTCCGTACTTC.

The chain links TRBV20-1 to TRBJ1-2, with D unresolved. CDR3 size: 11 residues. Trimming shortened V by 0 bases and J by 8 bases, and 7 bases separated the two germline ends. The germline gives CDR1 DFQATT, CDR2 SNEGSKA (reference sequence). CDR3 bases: TGCAGTGCTAGAGAGAGGGAGGGCTACACCTTC. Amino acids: CSAREREGYTF.

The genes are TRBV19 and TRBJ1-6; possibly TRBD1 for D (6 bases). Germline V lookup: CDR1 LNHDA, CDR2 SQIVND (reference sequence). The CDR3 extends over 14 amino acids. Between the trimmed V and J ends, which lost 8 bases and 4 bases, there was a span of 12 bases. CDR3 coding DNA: TGTGCCAGTGCCCGGGACACATATAATTCACCCCTCCACTTT. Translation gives CASARDTYNSPLHF.